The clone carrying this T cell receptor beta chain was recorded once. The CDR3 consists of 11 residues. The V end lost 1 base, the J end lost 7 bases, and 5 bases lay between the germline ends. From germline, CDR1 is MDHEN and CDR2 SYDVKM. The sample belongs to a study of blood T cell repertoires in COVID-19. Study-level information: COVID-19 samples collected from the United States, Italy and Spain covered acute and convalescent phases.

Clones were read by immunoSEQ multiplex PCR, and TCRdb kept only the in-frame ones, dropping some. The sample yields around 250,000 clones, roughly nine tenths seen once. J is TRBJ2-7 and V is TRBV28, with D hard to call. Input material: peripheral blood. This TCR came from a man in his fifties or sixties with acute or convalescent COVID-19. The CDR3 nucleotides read TGTGCCAGCAGTTTATCACTAGAGCAGTACTTC. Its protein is CASSLSLEQYF.